This T cell receptor beta chain derives from a study of CD8 T cells in Susac syndrome. Trimming left V 0 bases short and J 8 bases short, with 10 bases between. CDR3 length: 14 residues. The germline V gene encodes CDR1 LNHNV and CDR2 YYDKDF (reference sequence). This clonotype came up once. Reverse transcription of about 0.5 to 1 ug RNA was carried out with random hexamers. TCRdb analysed the immunoSEQ multiplex PCR reads with MiXCR anew, one entry per CDR3 protein. The data hold approximately 270,000 distinct CDR3 sequences, with 80% to 95% observed a single time. The clonotype comes from a human donor with multiple sclerosis. Sequencing used CD4+ T cells from PBMCs. The chain recombines TRBV15 with TRBJ1-4, with D possibly TRBD1 on 5 matching bases. The CDR3 sequence: CATSRDRVKEKLFF. Written as DNA, the CDR3 is TGTGCCACCAGCAGAGACAGGGTAAAGGAAAAACTGTTTTTT. Looking up the rest from reference TRBV15 and TRBJ1-4 gives the full variable domain: DAMVIQNPRYQVTQFGKPVTLSCSQTLNHNVMYWYQQKSSQAPKLLFHYYDKDFNNEADTPDNFQSRRPNTSFCFLDIRSPGLGDTAMYLCATSRDRVKEKLFFGSGTQLSVL.